This T cell receptor beta chain appears in the sequencing data of a study of cytomegalovirus exposure and HLA in healthy donors. Turning to the study itself: A subsequent analysis reported that the roughly 120 validation repertoires were produced on the same platform that had also been used for the 500 to 700 first-cohort repertoires. Study-wide results and caveats: Most observed TCR sequences were rare, whereas some public TCRs were detected in many donors. That first-cohort TCR clusters tended to co-occur in the 95 to 150 validation repertoires was found in a later analysis. A classifier reportedly called cytomegalovirus status with high sensitivity and specificity.

Method: immunoSEQ multiplex PCR; TCRdb's copy keeps in-frame clones and lacks some. The repertoire holds over 120,000 clones, around 93% seen once, with 1.8% in the top ten. Germline loops: CDR1 SEHNR, CDR2 FQNEAQ (reference sequence). The CDR3 spans 14 residues. The ends lost 3 bases at V and 7 bases at J; junction bases unmatched: 4. Concerning this clone: What it binds is unknown.

This rearrangement joins TRBV7-9 to TRBJ2-1, with 9 bases matching TRBD2. The receptor's source is a man between 18 and 35 years old in good health and CMV-seropositive. Sequenced material: PBMCs. The CDR3 sequence: CASSFSGRWNEQFF. In DNA, the CDR3 is TGTGCCAGCAGCTTTAGCGGGAGATGGAATGAGCAGTTCTTC.